Presented here are 18 T cell receptor beta chains from one specimen sequenced in a study of blood T cell repertoires in COVID-19. Some clones are missing from TCRdb's copy, which holds only in-frame ones; the method was immunoSEQ multiplex PCR. The repertoire has more than 200,000 clones, 84% of them found once; the top ten carry 4% to 5%. The sample taken for sequencing was peripheral blood. The source is a man in his fifties or sixties with acute or convalescent COVID-19.

In its sample, this clone was seen once. The chain uses TRBV6-2 or TRBV6-3 and TRBJ2-7; D is ambiguous. Germline values: CDR1 MNHEY, CDR2 SVGEGT. Trimming took 2 bases from V and 9 from J, leaving 11 bases between them. This CDR3 region has 12 residues. CDR3 region: CASSYPVLGQYF. The CDR3 DNA is TGTGCCAGCAGTTACCCGGTCCTTGGGCAGTACTTC.

This chain uses TRBV27 with TRBJ2-3; no clear D. V was trimmed by 5 bases and J by 2 bases, leaving 8 bases between them. Germline lookup yields CDR1 MNHEY and CDR2 SMNVEV (reference sequence). The CDR3 loop spans 13 amino acids. CDR3 sequence (DNA): TGTGCCAGCAGTAAACAGTTCACAGATACGCAGTATTTT. Translation: CASSKQFTDTQYF.

The genes are TRBV28 and TRBJ1-5; 10 bases are shared with TRBD1. From germline, CDR1 is MDHEN and CDR2 SYDVKM. J lost 0 bases, V lost 3 bases, and 11 bases had no gene match. CDR3 length: 19 residues. Here the CDR3 reads CASSFFLGTGEPSNQPQHF. The DNA of the CDR3 is TGTGCCAGCAGTTTTTTTCTCGGGACAGGGGAACCTAGCAATCAGCCCCAGCATTTT.

V usage is TRBV7-9 and J usage is TRBJ1-2, with D uncertain. Germline CDR1 and CDR2: SEHNR and FQNEAQ (reference sequence). The CDR3 spans 14 residues. V lost 3 bases to trimming and J lost 3 bases, with 11 bases between them. This CDR3 is CASSLSQTHYGYTF. The CDR3 DNA reads as TGTGCCAGCAGCTTGTCCCAGACTCACTATGGCTACACCTTC.

The J gene is TRBJ2-7, the V gene TRBV7-8; 8 nucleotides agree with TRBD2. The V gene's germline CDR1 is SGHVS and CDR2 FQNEAQ. This CDR3 is built from 14 residues. Trimming took 7 bases from V and 5 from J; bases not matched to a gene: 10. The CDR3 spells CASTHGGGLDEQYF. CDR3 nucleotides: TGTGCCAGCACCCACGGGGGGGGCCTAGACGAGCAGTACTTC.

The gene calls are TRBV6-5 and TRBJ2-7, with 8 bases lining up with TRBD1. The CDR3 runs to 15 residues. Trimming cost V 4 bases and J 0 bases; bases outside gene matches: 5. Germline CDR1 MNHEY, CDR2 SVGAGI. In nucleotides, the CDR3 is TGTGCCAGCAGTTCCGGACAGGGAAACTCCTACGAGCAGTACTTC. This sequence encodes CASSSGQGNSYEQYF.

Points on this clone: At one of its ends the junction is not consistent with the germline gene, which may arise from a read error. The rearrangement uses TRBV7-2 and TRBJ2-7; no firm D call. The CDR3 sequence is 13 residues long. Germline loops: CDR1 SGHTA, CDR2 FQGNSA. In DNA, the CDR3 is TGTGCCACCAGCGCGTTCGACTCCTACGAGCAGTACTTC. Protein: CATSAFDSYEQYF.

The J gene is TRBJ2-4, the V gene TRBV3-1 (or the pseudogene TRBV3-2); TRBD2 matches at 8 bases. The V segment lost 0 bases and the J segment 8 bases; nucleotides outside the gene matches: 6. Germline CDR1 is LGHDT and CDR2 is YNNKEL (reference sequence). This CDR3 region has 15 residues. For the CDR3, the DNA is TGTGCCAGCAGCCAAGATCGACTAGCGAGGCACATTCAGTACTTC. Residues: CASSQDRLARHIQYF.

V and J are TRBV10-3 and TRBJ1-1; possibly TRBD1 for D (6 bases). The CDR3 runs 13 residues. The germline CDR1 and CDR2 sequences are ENHRY and SYGVKD. V shed 3 bases and J shed 7 bases, with 12 bases lying between them. CDR3 nucleotide sequence: TGTGCCATCAGTGATCAGGACAGCATTGAAGCTTTCTTT. It yields the protein CAISDQDSIEAFF.

The rearrangement joins TRBV19 to TRBJ1-1; maybe TRBD1 (5 bases). Germline lookup yields CDR1 LNHDA and CDR2 SQIVND (reference sequence). The CDR3 loop spans 12 amino acids. The V end was cut by 5 bases, the J end by 7 bases, with 11 bases between. CDR3 sequence reads: CASSYRNGEAFF. CDR3 nucleotides: TGTGCCAGTAGTTACAGGAACGGTGAAGCTTTCTTT.

The chain couples TRBV5-1 to TRBJ1-2; 8 nucleotides match TRBD1. Trimming at V came to 3 bases and at J to 6 bases, leaving 7 bases not matched to a gene. Germline V lookup: CDR1 SGHRS, CDR2 YFSETQ. CDR3 length equals 14 residues. The CDR3 coding sequence is TGCGCCAGCAGCTGGGGACAGGCCCTTAATGGCTACACCTTC. Translating gives CASSWGQALNGYTF.

This clone was counted between two and nine times. CDR3 sequence: CASRNSGTLNTEAFF. The DNA for the CDR3 is TGTGCCAGCAGAAATAGCGGCACCTTGAACACTGAAGCTTTCTTT. The genes are TRBV28 and TRBJ1-1; no clear D. Between the trimmed V and J ends, which lost 6 bases and 0 bases, there was a span of 14 bases. The CDR3 consists of 15 residues. Germline CDR1 is MDHEN and CDR2 is SYDVKM.

The CDR3, as DNA: TGCGCCAGCAGCCAACCCGGGACTAGCGGAAGTCCCGGGCAGTTCTTC. Amino acids: CASSQPGTSGSPGQFF. This chain joins TRBV4-1 and TRBJ2-1; 11 bases agree with TRBD2. The V gene end was trimmed by 2 bases and the J gene end by 12 bases; junction bases not matched to a gene: 12. Germline V gene data show CDR1 as MGHRA and CDR2 as YSYEKL. The CDR3 totals 16 residues.

This rearrangement joins TRBV7-9 to TRBJ2-1; possibly TRBD1 for D (5 bases). V gave up 7 bases and J gave up 3 bases, with 10 bases separating them. CDR3 length: 13 residues. Germline loops: CDR1 SEHNR, CDR2 FQNEAQ (reference sequence). The CDR3 bases are TGTGCCAGCACCCACGACAGCTACAATGAGCAGTTCTTC. It yields the protein CASTHDSYNEQFF.

This chain joins TRBV11-2 and TRBJ2-7, with TRBD2 matching over 8 bases. Germline V gene lookup returns CDR1 SGHAT and CDR2 FQNNGV. The V gene end was trimmed by 5 bases and the J gene end by 6 bases; junction bases not matched to a gene: 6. The length of the CDR3 is 13 residues. CDR3 sequence reads: CASSPRTSREQYF. Written as DNA, the CDR3 is TGTGCCAGCAGCCCCCGGACTAGCCGCGAGCAGTACTTC.

The rearrangement uses TRBV28 and TRBJ1-2; perhaps TRBD1 as D (6 bases). The CDR3 spans 14 residues. CDR1 MDHEN and CDR2 SYDVKM come from the germline V gene. V lost 6 bases and J 6 bases, leaving 17 bases between the germline ends. The CDR3 loop is CASSSDSRPHGYTF. The CDR3 coding sequence is TGTGCCAGCAGCTCGGACAGCCGACCTCATGGCTACACCTTC.

Here the CDR3 DNA reads TGCGCCAGCAGCTTGGTGGCCCCACAGGGTTTAGAGACCCAGTACTTC. This codes for CASSLVAPQGLETQYF. The V call is TRBV5-1, the J call TRBJ2-5; perhaps TRBD1 as D (6 bases). Trimming stripped 0 bases from V and 4 bases from J, with 16 bases between. This CDR3 has 16 amino acids. Germline CDR1 reads SGHRS; CDR2 reads YFSETQ.

The CDR3 DNA reads as TGTGCCAGCAGTTTTTACAGGGGTTTGAACACTGAAGCTTTCTTT. This codes for CASSFYRGLNTEAFF. The gene calls are TRBV27 and TRBJ1-1; 7 bases align to TRBD1. The CDR3 is 15 amino acids. CDR1 and CDR2 (germline): MNHEY, SMNVEV (reference sequence). The V and J ends lost 3 bases and 0 bases, in that order; junction bases with no gene match: 4.